The 8 T cell receptor beta chains below come from one sample, sequenced in a study of shared clonotypes between healthy human individuals. The data were produced by immunoSEQ multiplex PCR, yet TCRdb's version contains in-frame clones alone and is incomplete. The sample records about 2.3 million clones, just under 95% being singletons. The specimen sequenced was naive CD4+ T cells from PBMCs. Subset in this sample: CD45RA+ positively selected. The source is a man between 18 and 35 years old in good health. Some clones in this sample may be carry-over from other donors' samples.

The J gene is TRBJ2-7, the V gene TRBV11-3; a weak D match, TRBD1 (5 bases). V was clipped by 3 bases and J by 6 bases, with 12 bases between them. Germline CDR1 and CDR2: SGHNT and YENEEA. The CDR3 has 13 residues. The CDR3: CASSLGSGREQYF. DNA for the CDR3: TGTGCCAGCAGCTTGGGGTCAGGGCGCGAGCAGTACTTC.

This rearrangement joins TRBV5-6 to TRBJ1-2; no definite D call. Trimming cost V 1 base and J 0 bases, with 13 bases left between them. The CDR3 has 16 residues. Germline V lookup: CDR1 SGHDT, CDR2 YYEEEE. As DNA, the CDR3 is TGTGCCAGCAGCTTGCTCGGCAGGCCAACTAACTATGGCTACACCTTC. This encodes CASSLLGRPTNYGYTF.

About this clone itself: The same CDR3 can be traced to other DNA sequences in this sample. The rearrangement links TRBV7-8 to TRBJ2-5, with D possibly being TRBD2 (6 bases). Germline-derived CDR1 and CDR2 are SGHVS and FQNEAQ. With 3 bases removed from V and 5 bases from J, the gap between germline ends came to 10 bases. This CDR3 contains 13 residues. The CDR3 nucleotides read TGTGCCAGCAGCTTGACCGGAGGGGAGACCCAGTACTTC. Translation gives CASSLTGGETQYF.

J is TRBJ2-1 and V is TRBV30; D is possibly TRBD2 (6 bases). With 7 bases removed from V and 2 bases from J, the gap between germline ends came to 21 bases. Germline loops: CDR1 GTSNPN, CDR2 SVGIG (reference sequence). The CDR3 length is 16 residues. CDR3 amino acids: CASCWGEEGTYNEQFF. The CDR3 region has the DNA TGTGCCTCATGTTGGGGGGAAGAAGGGACCTACAATGAGCAGTTCTTC.

The CDR3 sequence: CASSPDLTSGNTIYF. In DNA, the CDR3 is TGTGCCAGCTCACCAGACTTAACGTCGGGAAACACCATATATTTT. The chain recombines TRBV18 with TRBJ1-3; D remains unclear. Trimming took off 2 bases at V and 4 bases at J, with 12 bases between the two ends. Germline V CDR1 and CDR2: KGHSH, LQKENI. The CDR3 runs to 15 residues.

The V gene is TRBV4-2, the J gene TRBJ1-1, with D possibly being TRBD1 (6 bases). V gave up 3 bases and J gave up 6 bases, with 17 bases separating them. The CDR3 covers 15 residues. CDR1 and CDR2 from the germline V gene are LGHNA and YNFKEQ. The CDR3 spells CASSHIIRGGPEAFF. In nucleotides, the CDR3 is TGTGCCAGCAGCCATATAATCCGAGGGGGTCCTGAAGCTTTCTTT.

This chain joins TRBV29-1 and TRBJ2-7, with unresolved D. CDR3 length: 10 residues. Germline V gene lookup returns CDR1 SQVTM and CDR2 ANQGSEA. V gave up 6 bases and J gave up 7 bases, with 10 bases separating them. CDR3 residues: CSVGNLEQYF. The CDR3 DNA reads as TGCAGCGTGGGGAATTTGGAGCAGTACTTC.

V is TRBV18 and J is TRBJ1-5; D is unresolved. Germline V gene data show CDR1 as KGHSH and CDR2 as LQKENI. CDR3 length equals 13 residues. Trimming stripped 4 bases from V and 4 bases from J, with 8 bases between. CDR3 in DNA: TGTGCCAGCTCACTCACAGAAAATCAGCCCCAGCATTTT. Translating gives CASSLTENQPQHF.